This TCR beta chain was obtained from a study of patients and donors after allogeneic stem cell transplantation. This clonotype was seen a handful of times. The V end lost 1 base, the J end lost 4 bases, and 10 bases lay between the germline ends. Per the germline V gene, CDR1 is LNHNV and CDR2 is YYDKDF (reference sequence). This CDR3 has 14 amino acids. In TCRdb, the RT-PCR reads were re-called with MiXCR into one record per CDR3 protein. The table lists 920,000 or so distinct CDR3 sequences, over 15% of them singletons. The chain employs TRBV15 and TRBJ1-2, with D perhaps matching TRBD1 (6 bases). Sample: blood, either unsorted or a sorted T cell fraction (not recorded which). The source is a human donor who was either an allogeneic HSCT recipient or a stem cell or donor lymphocyte infusion donor (not recorded which). It is not recorded whose cells these are; they may come from a transplant donor. The CDR3 here is CATSRGQASYGYTF. As DNA, the CDR3 is TGTGCCACCAGCAGAGGACAGGCAAGCTATGGCTACACCTTC.